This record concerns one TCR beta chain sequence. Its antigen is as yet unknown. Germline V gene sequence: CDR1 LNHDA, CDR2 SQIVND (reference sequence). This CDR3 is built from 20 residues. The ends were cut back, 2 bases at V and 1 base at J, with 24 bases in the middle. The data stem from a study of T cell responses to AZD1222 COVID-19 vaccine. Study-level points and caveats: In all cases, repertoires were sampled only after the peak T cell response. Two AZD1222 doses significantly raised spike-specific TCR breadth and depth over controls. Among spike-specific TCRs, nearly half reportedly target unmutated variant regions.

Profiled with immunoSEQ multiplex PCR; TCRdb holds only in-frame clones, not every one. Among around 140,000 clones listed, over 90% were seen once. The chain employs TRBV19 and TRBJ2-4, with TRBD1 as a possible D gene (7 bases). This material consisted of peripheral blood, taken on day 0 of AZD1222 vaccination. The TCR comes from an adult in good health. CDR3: CASSITAAGGYDGAKNIQYF. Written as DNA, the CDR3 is TGTGCCAGTAGTATAACCGCCGCAGGGGGGTACGATGGGGCCAAAAACATTCAGTACTTC. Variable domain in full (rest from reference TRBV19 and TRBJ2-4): DGGITQSPKYLFRKEGQNVTLSCEQNLNHDAMYWYRQDPGQGLRLIYYSQIVNDFQKGDIAEGYSVSREKKESFPLTVTSAQKNPTAFYLCASSITAAGGYDGAKNIQYFGAGTRLSVL.